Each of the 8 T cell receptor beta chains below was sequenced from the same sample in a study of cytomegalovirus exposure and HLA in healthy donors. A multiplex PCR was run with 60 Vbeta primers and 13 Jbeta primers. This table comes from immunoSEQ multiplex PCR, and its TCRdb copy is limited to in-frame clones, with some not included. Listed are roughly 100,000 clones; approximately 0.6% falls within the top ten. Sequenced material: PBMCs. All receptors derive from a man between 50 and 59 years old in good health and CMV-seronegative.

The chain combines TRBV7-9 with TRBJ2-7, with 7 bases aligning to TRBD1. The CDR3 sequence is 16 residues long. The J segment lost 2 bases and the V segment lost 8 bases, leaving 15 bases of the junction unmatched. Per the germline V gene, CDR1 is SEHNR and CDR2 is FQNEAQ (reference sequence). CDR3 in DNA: TGTGCCAGCGCCCAGACAGGGCCAAAACCAACCTACGAGCAGTACTTC. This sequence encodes CASAQTGPKPTYEQYF.

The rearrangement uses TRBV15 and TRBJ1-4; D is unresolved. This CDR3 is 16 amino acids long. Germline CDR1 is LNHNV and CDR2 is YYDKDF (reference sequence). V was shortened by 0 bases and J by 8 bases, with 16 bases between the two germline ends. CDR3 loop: CATSRDVGRRGEKLFF. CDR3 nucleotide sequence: TGTGCCACCAGCAGAGATGTGGGCAGGCGAGGGGAAAAACTGTTTTTT.

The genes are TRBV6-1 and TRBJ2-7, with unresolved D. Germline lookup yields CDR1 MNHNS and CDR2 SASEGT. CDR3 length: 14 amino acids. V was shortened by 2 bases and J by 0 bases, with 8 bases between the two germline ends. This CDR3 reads CASSEWHISYEQYF. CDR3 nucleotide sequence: TGTGCCAGCAGTGAATGGCACATCTCCTACGAGCAGTACTTC.

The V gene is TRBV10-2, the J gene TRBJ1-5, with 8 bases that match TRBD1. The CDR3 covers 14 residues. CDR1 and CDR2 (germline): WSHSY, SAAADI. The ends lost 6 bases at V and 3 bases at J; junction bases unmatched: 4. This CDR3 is CASSGTGYNQPQHF. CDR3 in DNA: TGCGCCAGCAGCGGGACAGGTTACAATCAGCCCCAGCATTTT.

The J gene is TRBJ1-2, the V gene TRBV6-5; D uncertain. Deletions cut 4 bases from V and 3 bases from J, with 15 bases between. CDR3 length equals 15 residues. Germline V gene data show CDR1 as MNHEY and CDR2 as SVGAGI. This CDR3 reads CASSSPRIGDYGYTF. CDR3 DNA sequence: TGTGCCAGCAGTTCCCCTCGAATTGGAGACTATGGCTACACCTTC.

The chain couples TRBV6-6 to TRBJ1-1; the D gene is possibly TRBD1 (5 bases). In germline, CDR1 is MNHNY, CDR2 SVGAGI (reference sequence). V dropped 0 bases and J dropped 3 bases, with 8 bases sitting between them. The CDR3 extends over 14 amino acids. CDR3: CASSYSEGDTEAFF. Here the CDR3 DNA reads TGTGCCAGCAGTTACTCGGAAGGGGACACTGAAGCTTTCTTT.

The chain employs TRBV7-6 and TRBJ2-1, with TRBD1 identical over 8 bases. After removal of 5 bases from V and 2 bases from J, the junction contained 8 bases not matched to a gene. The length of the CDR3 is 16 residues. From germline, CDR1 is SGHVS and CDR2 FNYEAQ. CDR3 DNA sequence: TGTGCCAGCAGCCGCCGGGCAGGGGGCACCTACAATGAGCAGTTCTTC. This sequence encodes CASSRRAGGTYNEQFF.

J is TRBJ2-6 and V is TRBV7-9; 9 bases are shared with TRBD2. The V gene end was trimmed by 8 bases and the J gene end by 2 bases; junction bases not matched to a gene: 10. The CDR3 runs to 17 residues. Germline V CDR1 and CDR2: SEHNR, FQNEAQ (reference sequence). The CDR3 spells CASVISGSVPGANVLTF. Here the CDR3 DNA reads TGTGCCAGCGTTATTAGCGGGAGCGTCCCTGGGGCCAACGTCCTGACTTTC. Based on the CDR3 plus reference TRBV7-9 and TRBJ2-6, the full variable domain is DTGVSQNPRHKITKRGQNVTFRCDPISEHNRLYWYRQTLGQGPEFLTYFQNEAQLEKSRLLSDRFSAERPKGSFSTLEIQRTEQGDSAMYLCASVISGSVPGANVLTFGAGSRLTVL.